These T cell receptor beta chains were read from a single sample in a study of T cell changes during pregnancy in multiple sclerosis. Clones were read by immunoSEQ multiplex PCR, and TCRdb kept only the in-frame ones, dropping some. The table includes fewer than 70,000 clones, 80% to 95% detected once. This material consisted of CD8+ T cells from peripheral blood mononuclear cells, taken in the third trimester of pregnancy. These receptors all come from a female donor in good health, enrolled as a control in a pregnancy study. CDR3s include the opening cysteine and the closing phenylalanine or tryptophan. The D gene is left open where the match is weak. Rows may omit the clone size; those that give it use once, few, many or a size class.

d_call j_call clone_size v_call cdr3_nt cdr3_aa
TRBD1 TRBJ2-2 . TRBV15 TGTGCCACCAGCAGAGCCGGGACAGATTCCACCGGGGAGCTGTTTTTT CATSRAGTDSTGELFF
. TRBJ2-1 . TRBV7-9 TGTGCCAGCAGCTTAGCGCTGGGGGAGGTCGAGCAGTTCTTC CASSLALGEVEQFF
. TRBJ2-5 . TRBV9 TGTGCCAGCAGCGTAGCGGCAGGGGAGGGAGTTGAGACCCAGTACTTC CASSVAAGEGVETQYF
. TRBJ2-1 . TRBV27 TGTGCCAGCAGTTTAGGCGGGACGGAGACCTACAATGAGCAGTTCTTC CASSLGGTETYNEQFF
TRBD2 TRBJ2-7 . TRBV4-1 TGCGCCAGCAGCCAGGGACTAGCGGGCTACGAGCAGTACTTC CASSQGLAGYEQYF
. TRBJ2-7 . TRBV2 TGTGCCAGCAGCCCACTGACAGGGACTGGGGAGCAGTACTTC CASSPLTGTGEQYF
TRBD1 TRBJ1-1 . TRBV5-8 TGTGCCAGCAGCTCCGCGGACAGGGGGAACACTGAAGCTTTCTTT CASSSADRGNTEAFF
. TRBJ2-5 . TRBV6-5 TGTGCCAGCAGCCCTGGAGTAGAGCAGTACTTC CASSPGVEQYF
. TRBJ1-6 . TRBV25-1 TGTGCCAGCAGCACGGGTACTAATTCACCCCTCCACTTT CASSTGTNSPLHF
. TRBJ1-2 once TRBV9 TGTGCCAGCGAGGATGGCTACACCTTC CASEDGYTF
TRBD2 TRBJ2-1 . TRBV7-3 TGTGCCAGCAGCAAGGGGGCTAGCGGGGTAACTGGGTATGAGCAGTTCTTC CASSKGASGVTGYEQFF
. TRBJ2-5 . TRBV5-6 TGTGCCAGCAGCTTAGACGGGGGGCAGCAAGAGACCCAGTACTTC CASSLDGGQQETQYF
. TRBJ2-2 . TRBV29-1 TGCAGCGTACGGACACCGAACACCGGGGAGCTGTTTTTT CSVRTPNTGELFF
TRBD1 TRBJ2-7 . TRBV30 TGTGCCTGGAATCCAGGACAGGGAGATGAGCAGTACTTC CAWNPGQGDEQYF
. TRBJ2-1 . TRBV7-9 TGTGCCAGCAGCTTTGAGACAGCTTACAATGAGCAGTTCTTC CASSFETAYNEQFF
. TRBJ2-6 . TRBV4-2 TGTGCCAGCAGCCCCTTGGGGAGCTCAAACTCTGGGGCCAACGTCCTGACTTTC CASSPLGSSNSGANVLTF
TRBD1 TRBJ1-2 . TRBV2 TGTGCCAGCAGTGACCAACCGACAGGGACGCAGGGCTACACCTTC CASSDQPTGTQGYTF
. TRBJ1-2 . TRBV6-5 TGTGCCAGCAGTTACTCAGAGAACTATGGCTACACCTTC CASSYSENYGYTF
TRBD1 TRBJ1-1 . TRBV5-6 TGTGCCAGCAGCCCTAGGGGGCTCTTCACTGAAGCTTTCTTT CASSPRGLFTEAFF
. TRBJ1-4 . TRBV13 TGTGCCAGCAGCTTACTCCGGGGAACAACTAATGAAAAACTGTTTTTT CASSLLRGTTNEKLFF
TRBD1 TRBJ2-7 . TRBV4-1 TGCGCCAGCAGCCAAGCGGCCGGGACAGGGAGCACCTACGAGCAGTACTTC CASSQAAGTGSTYEQYF
. TRBJ1-5 . TRBV18 TGTGCCAGCTCACCACCCGACGGGAACCCCAATCAGCCCCAGCATTTT CASSPPDGNPNQPQHF
TRBD1 TRBJ2-1 . TRBV30 TGTGCCTGGAGTGTACCGAGCGCGCGGGCAGGGGGAAACAATGAGCAGTTCTTC CAWSVPSARAGGNNEQFF
TRBD1 TRBJ1-4 . TRBV27 TGTGCCAGCAGTCTCGGGACAGCAGGCTTTGAAAAACTGTTTTTT CASSLGTAGFEKLFF
. TRBJ2-3 . TRBV5-5 TGTGCCAGCAGCTTGGGACAGACTAGCACAGATACGCAGTATTTT CASSLGQTSTDTQYF
. TRBJ2-7 . TRBV6-1 TGTGCCAGCAGGGGGAAGGAGCGGGGACAATACGAGCAGTACTTC CASRGKERGQYEQYF
TRBD1 TRBJ1-2 . TRBV5-8 TGTGCCAGCAGCTCCGAGACAGGGGCTGGCTATGGCTACACCTTC CASSSETGAGYGYTF
TRBD1 TRBJ1-6 once TRBV5-4 TGTGCCAGCAGCTTGGGCACAGGGGGCAATTCACCCCTCCACTTT CASSLGTGGNSPLHF
TRBD1 TRBJ1-2 . TRBV19 TGTGCCAGTAGCCCATCCGGGACAGATGGCTACACCTTC CASSPSGTDGYTF
TRBD2 TRBJ2-1 . TRBV4-3 TGCGCCAGCAGCCAAGACTGGGGGGGCTCCTACAATGAGCAGTTCTTC CASSQDWGGSYNEQFF
TRBD1 TRBJ1-1 . TRBV2 TGTGCCAGCAGTGCGGACAGGGGAGCTTTCTTT CASSADRGAFF
. TRBJ1-2 . TRBV7-9 TGTGCCAGCCGCCGAGAGGGTACCATGGGCTACACCTTC CASRREGTMGYTF
. TRBJ2-6 . TRBV4-2 TGTGCCAGCAGCCAGGAGGGCTCTGGGGCCAACGTCCTGACTTTC CASSQEGSGANVLTF
TRBD1 TRBJ2-5 . TRBV6-1 TGTGCCAGCAGTGAAGCGGCTGGGACAGTGGTATCAGAGACCCAGTACTTC CASSEAAGTVVSETQYF
. TRBJ1-1 few TRBV7-2 TGTGCCATCCCGTCGGGAGGCACTGAAGCTTTCTTT CAIPSGGTEAFF
TRBD2 TRBJ2-1 . TRBV27 TGTGCCAGCAGTTTGCTAGCGGGGGGGGACAATGAGCAGTTCTTC CASSLLAGGDNEQFF
. TRBJ2-3 . TRBV6-5 TGTGCCAGCAGTTACAGGGGTTCGGATACGCAGTATTTT CASSYRGSDTQYF
. TRBJ1-5 . TRBV7-2 TGTGCCAGCAGCTTAGGGCAGGTCAATCAGCCCCAGCATTTT CASSLGQVNQPQHF
TRBD1 TRBJ1-1 once TRBV6-4 TGTGCCAGCAGTGAAGGACAGGGACCGTCTGAAGCTTTCTTT CASSEGQGPSEAFF
TRBD2 TRBJ2-1 . TRBV9 TGTGCCAGCAGCGTAGCTTCGGGGCGGGGGGCCTACAATGAGCAGTTCTTC CASSVASGRGAYNEQFF
TRBD1 TRBJ1-1 few TRBV7-8 TGTGCCAGCGGGACAGAGATGAACACTGAAGCTTTCTTT CASGTEMNTEAFF
. TRBJ2-2 . TRBV4-3 TGCGCCAGCAGCCAAGCGGCGCGGGGGCCCTACACCGGGGAGCTGTTTTTT CASSQAARGPYTGELFF
TRBD1 TRBJ1-2 . TRBV7-2 TGTGCCAGCAGCCCACAGGGGGGAGGCGGCTACACCTTC CASSPQGGGGYTF
TRBD2 TRBJ2-2 . TRBV5-8 TGTGCCAGCAGCTTGCTTAGCGGGGGTTCGGCCGGGGAGCTGTTTTTT CASSLLSGGSAGELFF
TRBD1 TRBJ2-6 . TRBV9 TGTGCCAGCAGCTGGCGGACAGGTCTCTCTGGGGCCAACGTCCTGACTTTC CASSWRTGLSGANVLTF
. TRBJ2-3 . TRBV5-4 TGTGCCAGCAGTTACACAGATACGCAGTATTTT CASSYTDTQYF
TRBD1 TRBJ2-5 . TRBV19 TGTGCCAGTAGTGCGGGACAGGGGGCGCGGGAGACCCAGTACTTC CASSAGQGARETQYF
TRBD1 TRBJ2-2 . TRBV4-1 TGCGCCAGCAGCCTCCGGACAGGGCTGAACACCGGGGAGCTGTTTTTT CASSLRTGLNTGELFF
. TRBJ2-1 . TRBV7-6 TGTGCCAGCAGCCCGGGACAATACAATGAGCAGTTCTTC CASSPGQYNEQFF
. TRBJ1-2 . TRBV19 TGTGCCAGTAAGAGCAGGTCCTACTATGGCTACACCTTC CASKSRSYYGYTF